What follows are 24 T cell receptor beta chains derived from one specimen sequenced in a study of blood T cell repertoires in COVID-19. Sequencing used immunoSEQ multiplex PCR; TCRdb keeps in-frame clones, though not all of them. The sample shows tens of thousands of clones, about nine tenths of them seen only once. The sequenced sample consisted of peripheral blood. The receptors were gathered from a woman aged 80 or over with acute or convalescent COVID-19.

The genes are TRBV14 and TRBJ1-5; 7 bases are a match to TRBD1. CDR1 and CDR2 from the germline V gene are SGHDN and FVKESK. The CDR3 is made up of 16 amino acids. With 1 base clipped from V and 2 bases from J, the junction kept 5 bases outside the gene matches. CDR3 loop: CASSQGGGQGNQPQHF. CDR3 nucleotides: TGTGCCAGCAGCCAAGGGGGAGGACAGGGCAATCAGCCCCAGCATTTT.

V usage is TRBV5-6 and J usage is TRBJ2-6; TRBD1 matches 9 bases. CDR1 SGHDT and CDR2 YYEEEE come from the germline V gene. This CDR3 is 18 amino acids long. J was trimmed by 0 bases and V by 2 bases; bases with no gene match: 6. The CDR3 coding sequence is TGTGCCAGCAGCTTAAGGGGGACAGGGTACTCTGGGGCCAACGTCCTGACTTTC. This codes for CASSLRGTGYSGANVLTF.

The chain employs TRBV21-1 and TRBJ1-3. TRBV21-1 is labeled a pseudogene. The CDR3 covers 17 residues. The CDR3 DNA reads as TGTGGCCTGAGGCCTCCGGTCCGGACTAGCTCTGGAAACACCATATATTTT. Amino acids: CGLRPPVRTSSGNTIYF.

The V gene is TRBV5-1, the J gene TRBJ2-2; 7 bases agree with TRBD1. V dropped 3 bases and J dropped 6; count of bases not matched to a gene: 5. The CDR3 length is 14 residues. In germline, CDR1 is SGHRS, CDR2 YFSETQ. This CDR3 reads CASSSGQNSGELFF. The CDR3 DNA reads TGCGCCAGCAGCTCGGGACAGAATTCCGGGGAGCTGTTTTTT. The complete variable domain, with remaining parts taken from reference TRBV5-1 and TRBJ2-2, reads KAGVTQTPRYLIKTRGQQVTLSCSPISGHRSVSWYQQTPGQGLQFLFEYFSETQRNKGNFPGRFSGRQFSNSRSEMNVSTLELGDSALYLCASSSGQNSGELFFGEGSRLTVL.

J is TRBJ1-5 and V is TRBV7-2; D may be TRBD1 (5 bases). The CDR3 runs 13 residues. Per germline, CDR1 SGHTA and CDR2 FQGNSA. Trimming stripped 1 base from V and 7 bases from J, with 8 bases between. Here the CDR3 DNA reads TGTGCCAGCAGCTTAGGGAGGGACCAGCCCCAGCATTTT. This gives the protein CASSLGRDQPQHF.

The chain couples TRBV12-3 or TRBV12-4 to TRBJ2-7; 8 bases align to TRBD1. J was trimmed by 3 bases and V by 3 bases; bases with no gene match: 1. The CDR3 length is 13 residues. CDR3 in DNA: TGTGCCAGCAGTTTTGACAGGGGCTACGAGCAGTACTTC. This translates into CASSFDRGYEQYF.

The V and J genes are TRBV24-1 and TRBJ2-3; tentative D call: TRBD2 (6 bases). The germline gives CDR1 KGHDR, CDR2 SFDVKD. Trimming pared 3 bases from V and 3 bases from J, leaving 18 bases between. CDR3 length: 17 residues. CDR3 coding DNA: TGTGCCACCAGTGATGCGACACGCCCGGGAGCGACAGATACGCAGTATTTT. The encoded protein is CATSDATRPGATDTQYF.

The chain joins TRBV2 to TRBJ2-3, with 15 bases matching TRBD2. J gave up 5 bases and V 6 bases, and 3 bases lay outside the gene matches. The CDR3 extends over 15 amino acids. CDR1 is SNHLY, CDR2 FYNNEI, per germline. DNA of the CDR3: TGTGCCAGCAGATTGGGACTAGCGGGGGGAGATACGCAGTATTTT. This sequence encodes CASRLGLAGGDTQYF.

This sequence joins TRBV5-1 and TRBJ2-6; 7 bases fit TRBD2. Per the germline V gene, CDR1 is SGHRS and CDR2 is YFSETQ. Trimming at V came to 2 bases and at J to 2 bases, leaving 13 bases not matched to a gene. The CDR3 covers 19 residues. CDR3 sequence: CASSFSRRQGGTGANVLTF. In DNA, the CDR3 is TGCGCCAGCAGCTTTAGTCGTCGGCAGGGAGGGACTGGGGCCAACGTCCTGACTTTC.

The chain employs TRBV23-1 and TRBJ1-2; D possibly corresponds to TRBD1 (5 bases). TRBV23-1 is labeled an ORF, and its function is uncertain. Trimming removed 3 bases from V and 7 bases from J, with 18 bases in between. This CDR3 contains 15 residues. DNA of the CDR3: TGCGCCAGCAGTCACAGGGCAGGGTTTCTTCGTGGCTACACCTTC. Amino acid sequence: CASSHRAGFLRGYTF.

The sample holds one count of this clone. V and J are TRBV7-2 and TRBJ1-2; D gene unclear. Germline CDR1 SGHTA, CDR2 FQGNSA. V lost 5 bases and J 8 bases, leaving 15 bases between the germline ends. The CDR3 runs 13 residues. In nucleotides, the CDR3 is TGTGCCAGCAGCGACCCACCGGGGTCAGGCTACACCTTC. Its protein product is CASSDPPGSGYTF. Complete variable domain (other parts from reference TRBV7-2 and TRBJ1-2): GAGVSQSPSNKVTEKGKDVELRCDPISGHTALYWYRQSLGQGLEFLIYFQGNSAPDKSGLPSDRFSAERTGGSVSTLTIQRTQQEDSAVYLCASSDPPGSGYTFGSGTRLTVV.

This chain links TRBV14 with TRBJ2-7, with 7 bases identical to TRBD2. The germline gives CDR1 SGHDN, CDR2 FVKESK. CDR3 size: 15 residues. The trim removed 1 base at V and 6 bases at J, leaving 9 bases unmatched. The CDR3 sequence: CASSQGDGRSPEQYF. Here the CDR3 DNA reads TGTGCCAGCAGCCAAGGGGACGGGAGGAGTCCCGAGCAGTACTTC. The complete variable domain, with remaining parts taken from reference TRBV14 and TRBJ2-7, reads EAGVTQFPSHSVIEKGQTVTLRCDPISGHDNLYWYRRVMGKEIKFLLHFVKESKQDESGMPNNRFLAERTGGTYSTLKVQPAELEDSGVYFCASSQGDGRSPEQYFGPGTRLTVT.

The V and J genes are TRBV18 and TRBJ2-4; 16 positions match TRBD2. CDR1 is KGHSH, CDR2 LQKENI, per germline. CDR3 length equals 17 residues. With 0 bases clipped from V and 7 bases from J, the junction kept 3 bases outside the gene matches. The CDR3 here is CASSPPGLAGGPNIQYF. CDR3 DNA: TGTGCCAGCTCACCACCGGGACTAGCGGGGGGGCCGAACATTCAGTACTTC.

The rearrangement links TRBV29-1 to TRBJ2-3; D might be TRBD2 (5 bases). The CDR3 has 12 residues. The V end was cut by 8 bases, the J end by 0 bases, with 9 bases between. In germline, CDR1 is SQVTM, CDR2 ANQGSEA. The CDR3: CSYGKSTDTQYF. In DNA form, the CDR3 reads TGCAGCTACGGGAAGAGCACAGATACGCAGTATTTT.

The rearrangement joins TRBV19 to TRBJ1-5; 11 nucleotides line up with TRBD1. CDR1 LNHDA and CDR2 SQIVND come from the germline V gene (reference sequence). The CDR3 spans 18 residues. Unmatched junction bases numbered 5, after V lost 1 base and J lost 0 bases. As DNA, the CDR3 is TGTGCCAGTAGTATAGGCGGACAGGGGGCGGGTAGCAATCAGCCCCAGCATTTT. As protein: CASSIGGQGAGSNQPQHF.

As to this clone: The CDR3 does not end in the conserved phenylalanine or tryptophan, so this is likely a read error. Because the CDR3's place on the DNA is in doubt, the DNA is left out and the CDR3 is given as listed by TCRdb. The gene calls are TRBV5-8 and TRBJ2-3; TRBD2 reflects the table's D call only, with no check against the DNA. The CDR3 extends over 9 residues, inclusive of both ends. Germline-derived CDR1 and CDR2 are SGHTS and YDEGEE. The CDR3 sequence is CASSLGGLA.

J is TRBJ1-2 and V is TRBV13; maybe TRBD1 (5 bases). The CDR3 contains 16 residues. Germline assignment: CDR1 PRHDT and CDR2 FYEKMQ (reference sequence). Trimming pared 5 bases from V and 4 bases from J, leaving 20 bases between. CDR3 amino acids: CASSAVTVNGGYGYTF. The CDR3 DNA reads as TGTGCCAGCAGCGCGGTGACAGTCAACGGTGGCTATGGCTACACCTTC. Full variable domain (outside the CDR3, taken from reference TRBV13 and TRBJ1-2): AAGVIQSPRHLIKEKRETATLKCYPIPRHDTVYWYQQGPGQDPQFLISFYEKMQSDKGSIPDRFSAQQFSDYHSELNMSSLELGDSALYFCASSAVTVNGGYGYTFGSGTRLTVV.

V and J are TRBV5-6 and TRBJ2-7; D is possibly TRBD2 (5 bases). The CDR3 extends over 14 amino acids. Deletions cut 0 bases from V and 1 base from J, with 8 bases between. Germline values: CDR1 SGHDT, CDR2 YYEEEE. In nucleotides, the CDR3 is TGTGCCAGCAGCTTGGGCAGCGGTTCCTACGAGCAGTACTTC. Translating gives CASSLGSGSYEQYF.

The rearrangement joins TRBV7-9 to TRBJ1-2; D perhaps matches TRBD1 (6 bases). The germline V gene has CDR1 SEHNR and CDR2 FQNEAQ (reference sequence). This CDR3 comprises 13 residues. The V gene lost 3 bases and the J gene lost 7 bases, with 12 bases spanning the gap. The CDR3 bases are TGTGCCAGCAGCTTGGACAGAACGGGTGGCTACACCTTC. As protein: CASSLDRTGGYTF.

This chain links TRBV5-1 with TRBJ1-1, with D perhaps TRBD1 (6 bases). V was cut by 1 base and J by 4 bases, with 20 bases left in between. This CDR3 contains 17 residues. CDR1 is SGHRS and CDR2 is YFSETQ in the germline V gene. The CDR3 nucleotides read TGCGCCAGCAGCTTGTTCCCGGGACACCCTTCGGGCACTGAAGCTTTCTTT. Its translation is CASSLFPGHPSGTEAFF.

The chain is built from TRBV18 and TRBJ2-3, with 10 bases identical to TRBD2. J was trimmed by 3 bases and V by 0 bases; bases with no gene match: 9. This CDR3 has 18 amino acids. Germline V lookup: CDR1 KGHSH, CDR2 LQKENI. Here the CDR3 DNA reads TGTGCCAGCTCACCACCGATCGGCAGCGGGAGGGCGACAGATACGCAGTATTTT. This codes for CASSPPIGSGRATDTQYF.

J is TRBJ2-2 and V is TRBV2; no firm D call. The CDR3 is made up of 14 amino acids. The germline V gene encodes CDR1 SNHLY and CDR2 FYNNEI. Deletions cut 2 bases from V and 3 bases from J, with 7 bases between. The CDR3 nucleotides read TGTGCCAGCAGTGAAACGCGGTACACCGGGGAGCTGTTTTTT. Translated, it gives CASSETRYTGELFF.

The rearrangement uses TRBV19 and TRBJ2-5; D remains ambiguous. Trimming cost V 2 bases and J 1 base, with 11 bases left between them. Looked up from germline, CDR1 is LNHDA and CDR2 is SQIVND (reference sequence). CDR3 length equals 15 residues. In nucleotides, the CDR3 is TGTGCCAGTAGTATAAAGGCGCAGCGCCAAGAGACCCAGTACTTC. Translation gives CASSIKAQRQETQYF.

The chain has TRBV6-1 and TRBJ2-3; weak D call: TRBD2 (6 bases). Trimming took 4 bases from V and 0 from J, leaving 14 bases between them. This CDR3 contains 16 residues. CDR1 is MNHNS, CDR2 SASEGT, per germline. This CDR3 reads CASSAGLTASTDTQYF. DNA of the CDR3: TGTGCCAGCAGTGCAGGACTAACCGCTAGCACAGATACGCAGTATTTT.